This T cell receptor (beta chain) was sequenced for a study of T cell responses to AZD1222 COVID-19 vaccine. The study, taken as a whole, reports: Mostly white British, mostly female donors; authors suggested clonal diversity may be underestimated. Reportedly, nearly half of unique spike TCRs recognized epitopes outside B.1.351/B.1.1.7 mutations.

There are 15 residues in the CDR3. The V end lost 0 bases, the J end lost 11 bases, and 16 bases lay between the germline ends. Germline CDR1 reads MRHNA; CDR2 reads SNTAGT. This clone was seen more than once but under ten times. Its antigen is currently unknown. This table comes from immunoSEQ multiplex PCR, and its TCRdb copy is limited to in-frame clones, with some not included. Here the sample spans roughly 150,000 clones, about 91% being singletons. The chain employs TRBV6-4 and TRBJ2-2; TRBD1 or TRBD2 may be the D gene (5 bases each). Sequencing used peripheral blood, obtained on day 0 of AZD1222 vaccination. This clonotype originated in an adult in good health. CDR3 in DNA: TGTGCCAGCAGTGACTCTGGACAAGGGGAGAGTGAGCTGTTTTTT. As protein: CASSDSGQGESELFF.